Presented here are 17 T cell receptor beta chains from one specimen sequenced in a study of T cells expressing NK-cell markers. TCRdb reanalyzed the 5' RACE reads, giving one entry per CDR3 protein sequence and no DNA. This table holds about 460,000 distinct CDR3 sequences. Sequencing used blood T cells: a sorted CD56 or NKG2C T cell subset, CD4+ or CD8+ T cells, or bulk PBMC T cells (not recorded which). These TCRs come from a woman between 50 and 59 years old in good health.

The CDR3 here is CSVSETGIQYNEQFF. The chain carries TRBV29-1 and TRBJ2-1; TCRdb outputs TRBD1, but without DNA this stays unchecked. Per germline, CDR1 SQVTM and CDR2 ANQGSEA. The CDR3 is 15 amino acids.

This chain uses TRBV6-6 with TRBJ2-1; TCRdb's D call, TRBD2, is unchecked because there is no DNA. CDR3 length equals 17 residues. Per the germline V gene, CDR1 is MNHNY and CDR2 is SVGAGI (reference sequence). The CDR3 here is CASSYFGLAGGYNEQFF.

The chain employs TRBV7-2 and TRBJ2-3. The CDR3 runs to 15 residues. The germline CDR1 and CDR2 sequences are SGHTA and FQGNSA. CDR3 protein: CASRPDGSRTDTQYF.

The CDR3 reads CASSRGWDGGEQFF. This chain connects TRBV5-1 to TRBJ2-1; TCRdb proposes TRBD1, but this gene call is untestable without DNA. This CDR3 comprises 14 residues. The germline V gene has CDR1 SGHRS and CDR2 YFSETQ.

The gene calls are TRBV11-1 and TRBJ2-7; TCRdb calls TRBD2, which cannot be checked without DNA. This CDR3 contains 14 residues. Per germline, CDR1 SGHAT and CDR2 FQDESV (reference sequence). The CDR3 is CASTGTSGNYEQYF.

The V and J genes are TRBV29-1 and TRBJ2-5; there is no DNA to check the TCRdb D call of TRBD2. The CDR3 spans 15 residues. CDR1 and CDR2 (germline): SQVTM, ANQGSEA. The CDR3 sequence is CSVVYSGNFQETQYF.

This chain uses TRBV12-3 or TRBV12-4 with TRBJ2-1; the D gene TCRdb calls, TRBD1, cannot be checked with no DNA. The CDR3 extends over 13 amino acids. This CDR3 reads CASTLGKGFRQFF.

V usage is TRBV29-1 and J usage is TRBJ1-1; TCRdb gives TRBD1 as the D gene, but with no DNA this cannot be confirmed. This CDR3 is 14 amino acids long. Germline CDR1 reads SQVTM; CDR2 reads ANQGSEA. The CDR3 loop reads CSVDRGSVNTEAFF.

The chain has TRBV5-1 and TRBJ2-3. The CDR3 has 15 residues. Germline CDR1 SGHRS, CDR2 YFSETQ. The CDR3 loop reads CASSSGSFGADTQYF.

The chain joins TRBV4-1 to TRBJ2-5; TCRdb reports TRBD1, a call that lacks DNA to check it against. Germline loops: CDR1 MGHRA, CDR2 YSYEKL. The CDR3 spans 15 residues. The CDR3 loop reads CASSPDREVLETQYF.

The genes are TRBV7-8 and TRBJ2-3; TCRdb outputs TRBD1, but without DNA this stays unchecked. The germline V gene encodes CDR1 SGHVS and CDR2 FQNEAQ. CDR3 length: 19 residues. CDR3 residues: CASSLVVGRGTYPTDTQYF.

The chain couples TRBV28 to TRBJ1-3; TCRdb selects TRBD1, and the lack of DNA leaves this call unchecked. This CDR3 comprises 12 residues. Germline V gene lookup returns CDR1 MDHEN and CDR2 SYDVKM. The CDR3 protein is CASGPRANTIYF.

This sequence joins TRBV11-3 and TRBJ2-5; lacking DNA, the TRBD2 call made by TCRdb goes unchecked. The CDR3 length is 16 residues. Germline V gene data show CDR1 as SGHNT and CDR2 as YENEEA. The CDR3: CASSYSRREAWETQYF.

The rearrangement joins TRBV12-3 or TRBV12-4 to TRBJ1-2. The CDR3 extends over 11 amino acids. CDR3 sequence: CASKSDYGYTF.

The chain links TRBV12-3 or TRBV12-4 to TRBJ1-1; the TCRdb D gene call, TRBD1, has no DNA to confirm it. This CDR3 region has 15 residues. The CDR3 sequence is CASTSLSPGNTEAFF.

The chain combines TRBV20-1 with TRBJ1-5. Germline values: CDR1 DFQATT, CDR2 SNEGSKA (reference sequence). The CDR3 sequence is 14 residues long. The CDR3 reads CSARLTANNQPQHF.

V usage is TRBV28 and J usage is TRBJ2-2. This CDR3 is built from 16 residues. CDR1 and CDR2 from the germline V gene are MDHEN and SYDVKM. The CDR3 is CASSQYGSGSAGELFF.